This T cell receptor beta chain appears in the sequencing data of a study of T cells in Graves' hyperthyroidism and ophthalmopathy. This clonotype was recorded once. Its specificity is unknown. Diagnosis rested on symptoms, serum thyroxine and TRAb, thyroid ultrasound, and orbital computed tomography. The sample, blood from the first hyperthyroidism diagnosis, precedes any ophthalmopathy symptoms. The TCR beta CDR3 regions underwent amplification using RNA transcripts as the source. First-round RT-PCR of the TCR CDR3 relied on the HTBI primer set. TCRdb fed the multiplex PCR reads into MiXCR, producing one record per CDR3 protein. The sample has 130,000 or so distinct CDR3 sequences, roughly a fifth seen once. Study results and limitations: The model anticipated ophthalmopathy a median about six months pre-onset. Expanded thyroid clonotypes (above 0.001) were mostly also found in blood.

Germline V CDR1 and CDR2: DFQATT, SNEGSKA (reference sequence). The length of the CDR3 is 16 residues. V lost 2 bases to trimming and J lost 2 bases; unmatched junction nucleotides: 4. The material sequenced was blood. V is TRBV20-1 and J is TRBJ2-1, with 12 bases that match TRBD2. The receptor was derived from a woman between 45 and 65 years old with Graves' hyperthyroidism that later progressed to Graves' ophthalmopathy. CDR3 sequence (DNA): TGCAGTGCTAGAAGGGCTAGCGGGAGGGCCTACAATGAGCAGTTCTTC. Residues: CSARRASGRAYNEQFF.